The 8 T cell receptor beta chains in this list originate from one sample, sequenced in a study of cytomegalovirus exposure and HLA in healthy donors. In the PCR, 60 Vbeta and 13 Jbeta primers were used. Sequencing used immunoSEQ multiplex PCR; TCRdb keeps in-frame clones, though not all of them. This sample carries 140,000 to 150,000 clones, 65% to 90% of them seen once, and the ten largest clones take 2.5% to 3.5%. The sequenced sample was PBMCs. These receptor sequences come from a woman aged 25-40 years in good health and CMV-seronegative.

The rearrangement links TRBV5-1 to TRBJ2-7; TRBD2 aligns across 11 bases. The CDR3 sequence is 15 residues long. V shed 3 bases, J shed 4 bases, and the junction held 6 bases outside the gene matches. Germline values: CDR1 SGHRS, CDR2 YFSETQ. The CDR3 DNA follows: TGCGCCAGCAGCTCTCTAGCGGGGGGAAGGTACGAGCAGTACTTC. Translating it yields CASSSLAGGRYEQYF.

The chain recombines TRBV19 with TRBJ1-2; a weak D match, TRBD1 (5 bases). This CDR3 is built from 12 residues. The germline V gene encodes CDR1 LNHDA and CDR2 SQIVND (reference sequence). The V end lost 5 bases, the J end lost 4 bases, and 8 bases lay between the germline ends. The CDR3 DNA reads TGTGCCAGTAGTGCAGGGTTCTATGGCTACACCTTC. Residues: CASSAGFYGYTF.

The CDR3 nucleotides read TGTGCCAGCAGTTTTCTATCTAGCGGGAGCTACGAGCAGTACTTC. This encodes CASSFLSSGSYEQYF. V and J are TRBV27 and TRBJ2-7; 10 bases line up with TRBD2. CDR1 MNHEY and CDR2 SMNVEV come from the germline V gene (reference sequence). Unmatched junction bases numbered 5, after V lost 3 bases and J lost 3 bases. The CDR3 is 15 amino acids.

V gene TRBV7-2 combines with J gene TRBJ2-7; no clear D. Looked up from germline, CDR1 is SGHTA and CDR2 is FQGNSA. Trimming took 2 bases from V and 2 from J, leaving 10 bases between them. The CDR3 runs to 14 residues. The CDR3 is CASSLTVSAYEQYF. The CDR3 DNA follows: TGTGCCAGCAGCTTAACAGTATCTGCCTACGAGCAGTACTTC.

The chain is built from TRBV2 and TRBJ2-5; 8 positions agree with TRBD2. The CDR3 loop spans 17 amino acids. J was trimmed by 5 bases and V by 1 base; bases with no gene match: 12. CDR1 and CDR2 from the germline V gene are SNHLY and FYNNEI. Written as DNA, the CDR3 is TGTGCCAGCAGTGAAGGCCCCTTTCGGGGGGGCTGGGAGACCCAGTACTTC. Protein: CASSEGPFRGGWETQYF.

There are a few counts of this clone. This chain uses TRBV4-3 with TRBJ2-7; 8 nucleotides line up with TRBD2. This CDR3 region has 15 residues. The V segment lost 3 bases and the J segment 0 bases; nucleotides outside the gene matches: 4. The germline gives CDR1 LGHNA, CDR2 YSLEER. CDR3 bases: TGCGCCAGCAGCCAGGAGCGGGGGAGCTCCTACGAGCAGTACTTC. Translating it yields CASSQERGSSYEQYF.

The chain joins TRBV6-1 to TRBJ1-5; D is possibly TRBD1 (6 bases). The V end lost 8 bases, the J end lost 4 bases, and 12 bases lay between the germline ends. Looked up from germline, CDR1 is MNHNS and CDR2 is SASEGT. The CDR3 length is 13 residues. CDR3 loop: CASWGGRNQPQHF. CDR3 in DNA: TGTGCCAGCTGGGGGGGCAGGAATCAGCCCCAGCATTTT.

This chain joins TRBV30 and TRBJ1-5; TRBD1 matches at 10 bases. Trimming cost V 5 bases and J 5 bases; bases outside gene matches: 6. This CDR3 spans 14 amino acids. CDR1 and CDR2 (germline): GTSNPN, SVGIG (reference sequence). CDR3 residues: CAWGQGGSDQPQHF. CDR3 nucleotide sequence: TGTGCCTGGGGACAGGGGGGAAGCGATCAGCCCCAGCATTTT.